What follows are 8 T cell receptor beta chains derived from one specimen sequenced in a study of CXCR3-negative and CXCR3-positive naive CD8 T cells. The authors made the TRB cDNA libraries by 5' RACE using UMI labels. TCRdb reprocessed the 5' RACE reads, keeping one entry per CDR3 protein, no DNA. The sample has 60,000 or so distinct CDR3 sequences. The specimen was memory CD8+ T cells from blood. The source is a human donor in good health. Some clones in this sample may be carry-over from other donors' samples.

This rearrangement joins TRBV27 to TRBJ1-3. The CDR3 is 14 amino acids. In germline, CDR1 is MNHEY, CDR2 SMNVEV (reference sequence). CDR3 residues: CASSFSILEDTIYF.

The chain is built from TRBV6-5 and TRBJ1-1; absent DNA, TCRdb's TRBD1 call cannot be checked. This CDR3 region has 14 residues. Germline lookup yields CDR1 MNHEY and CDR2 SVGAGI. CDR3: CASSFTVPNTEAFF.

The rearrangement links TRBV12-3 or TRBV12-4 to TRBJ2-1; lacking DNA, the TRBD2 call made by TCRdb goes unchecked. This CDR3 spans 14 amino acids. The CDR3: CAIDGTSGSNEQFF.

J is TRBJ2-3 and V is TRBV7-2; TCRdb's D call, TRBD2, is unchecked because there is no DNA. CDR3 length: 17 residues. From germline, CDR1 is SGHTA and CDR2 FQGNSA. The CDR3 region is CASSLSGLVSFTDTQYF.

The CDR3 sequence: CASSQGLPGVRAFF. The chain employs TRBV7-3 and TRBJ1-1. Germline V CDR1 and CDR2: SGHTA, FQGTGA. The CDR3 has 14 amino acids.

CDR3 residues: CSVSSQLNEQFF. This chain uses TRBV29-1 with TRBJ2-1. This CDR3 has 12 residues. Germline V gene sequence: CDR1 SQVTM, CDR2 ANQGSEA.

V gene TRBV27 combines with J gene TRBJ2-7; TCRdb returns TRBD1, unconfirmable since there is no DNA. The CDR3 runs 14 residues. The germline gives CDR1 MNHEY, CDR2 SMNVEV (reference sequence). The CDR3 sequence is CASSRDREFREQYF.

The chain carries TRBV20-1 and TRBJ2-7; TCRdb designates TRBD1, a call that cannot be tested without DNA. The CDR3 extends over 12 amino acids. Germline V CDR1 and CDR2: DFQATT, SNEGSKA (reference sequence). CDR3 residues: CSATTGSYEQYF.